A selection of T cell receptor beta chains follows, all from one sample in a study of control samples from healthy donors and cancer patients. Method: immunoSEQ multiplex PCR; TCRdb's copy keeps in-frame clones and lacks some. The table shows about 120,000 clones, with around 87% occurring only once. Sequencing input: PBMCs. These receptor sequences come from a woman in her sixties or seventies with lung cancer. Both conserved end residues are part of each CDR3. The order of the fields is clone size, J gene, V gene, D gene, CDR3 DNA, CDR3 protein. A D gene is named only where the DNA matches it firmly. Clone size appears in some rows only: once, few, many, or a class for an expanded clone.

-,TRBJ1-6,TRBV19,-,TGTGCCAGTAGTATAGATCGGACATCGAGGAGCCCCTATAATTCACCCCTCCACTTT,CASSIDRTSRSPYNSPLHF
-,TRBJ2-1,TRBV15,-,TGTGCCACCAGCAGCCGGATAAGCTCCTACAATGAGCAGTTCTTC,CATSSRISSYNEQFF
-,TRBJ2-7,TRBV27,TRBD2,TGTGCCAGCAGTCAAACCCGTAAAGCGGGGGCCTATCCCTACGAGCAGTACTTC,CASSQTRKAGAYPYEQYF
-,TRBJ1-2,TRBV6-2/TRBV6-3,-,TGTGCCAGCAGTTATACCGGGCCCGGCTACACCTTC,CASSYTGPGYTF
-,TRBJ1-1,TRBV12-3/TRBV12-4,-,TGTGCCAGCAGTTTATCTCACGATTTAGAAGCTTTCTTT,CASSLSHDLEAFF
few,TRBJ1-4,TRBV7-9,TRBD1,TGTGCCAGCAGCCCCAGACAGGGGCCATCAACTAATGAAAAACTGTTTTTT,CASSPRQGPSTNEKLFF
-,TRBJ1-4,TRBV2,-,TGTGCCAGCGGAGACGTATACGCAGGGAATGAAAAACTGTTTTTT,CASGDVYAGNEKLFF
-,TRBJ2-1,TRBV3-1/TRBV3-2,-,TGTGCCAGCAGCCAAGGATGGGGGGGGCCGAGGATGAATGAGCAGTTCTTC,CASSQGWGGPRMNEQFF
-,TRBJ2-7,TRBV18,-,TGTGCCAGCTCACCACCCTACGGGCAGCCCTACGAGCAGTACTTC,CASSPPYGQPYEQYF
-,TRBJ2-3,TRBV5-1,-,TGCGCCAGCAGAGACATGGAAAGCACAGATACGCAGTATTTT,CASRDMESTDTQYF
-,TRBJ1-1,TRBV12-3/TRBV12-4,-,TGTGCCAGCAGTTTGGGTACAATGTCTGAAGCTTTCTTT,CASSLGTMSEAFF
-,TRBJ1-1,TRBV18,TRBD1,TGTGCCAGCTCACAACAGGGGGGCACTGAAGCTTTCTTT,CASSQQGGTEAFF
once,TRBJ2-7,TRBV27,TRBD1,TGTGCCAGCAGTTTCGACAGGGGGCTCTACGAGCAGTACTTC,CASSFDRGLYEQYF
-,TRBJ2-2,TRBV6-5,-,TGTGCCAGCAGTTACGTTTCGAACACCGGGGAGCTGTTTTTT,CASSYVSNTGELFF
-,TRBJ2-7,TRBV19,TRBD2,TGTGCCAGTAAGACTAGCGGAAGCTCCTACGAGCAGTACTTC,CASKTSGSSYEQYF
-,TRBJ2-7,TRBV7-2,-,TGTGCCAGCAGCCCGGCGGGACAAAGCTCCTACGAGCAGTACTTC,CASSPAGQSSYEQYF
few,TRBJ1-2,TRBV7-9,-,TGTGCCAGCAGCTTAAGGCAGGGAAGGGATGGCTACACCTTC,CASSLRQGRDGYTF
-,TRBJ2-2,TRBV7-8,TRBD1,TGTGCCAGCAGCTCGGGACAGGGGACTCACACCGGGGAGCTGTTTTTT,CASSSGQGTHTGELFF
-,TRBJ2-3,TRBV2,TRBD1,TGTGCCAGCAGTGTACAGGGGGGCACAGATACGCAGTATTTT,CASSVQGGTDTQYF
-,TRBJ2-3,TRBV5-1,TRBD2,TGCGCCAGCAGCTTGATACTAGCGGGGGGGCTTGATACGCAGTATTTT,CASSLILAGGLDTQYF
-,TRBJ2-5,TRBV7-9,-,TGTGCCAGCAGCCCGGCCTTACAAGACAAAGAGACCCAGTACTTC,CASSPALQDKETQYF
-,TRBJ2-7,TRBV14,-,TGTGCCAGCAGCCAAGGTCGGGGAACCTACGAGCAGTACTTC,CASSQGRGTYEQYF
-,TRBJ2-5,TRBV20-1,TRBD1,TGCAGTGCTAGTACAGGGGTCGAGACCCAGTACTTC,CSASTGVETQYF
-,TRBJ2-3,TRBV19,-,TGTGCCAGTAGTAACGACTCCCCCCCTAGCACAGATACGCAGTATTTT,CASSNDSPPSTDTQYF
-,TRBJ1-2,TRBV28,-,TGTGCCAGCAGTTTAAGCGACTATGGCTACACCTTC,CASSLSDYGYTF
-,TRBJ2-7,TRBV24-1,TRBD1,TGTGCCACCAGGGCACAGGGGCCCTACGAGCAGTACTTC,CATRAQGPYEQYF
-,TRBJ1-2,TRBV12-5,-,TGTGCTAGTGGTTTGGTTCCCAATAACTATGGCTACACCTTC,CASGLVPNNYGYTF
once,TRBJ2-7,TRBV9,-,TGTGCCAGCAGCCCCAGACCTTCCTACGAGCAGTACTTC,CASSPRPSYEQYF
-,TRBJ1-3,TRBV19,-,TGTGCCAGTAGTACCGCCAGAGTCTCTGGAAACACCATATATTTT,CASSTARVSGNTIYF
-,TRBJ2-7,TRBV6-5,TRBD1,TGTGCCAGCATCCGGGACAGGGGCTACGAGCAGTACTTC,CASIRDRGYEQYF
-,TRBJ2-1,TRBV12-5,-,TGTGCTAGTGGTTTGGGGTGGTCTGATAACAATGAGCAGTTCTTC,CASGLGWSDNNEQFF
-,TRBJ1-2,TRBV4-3,TRBD1,TGCGCCAGCAGCCAAGAGGGGACAGGGGTAAACTATGGCTACACCTTC,CASSQEGTGVNYGYTF
-,TRBJ2-7,TRBV6-1,-,TGTGCCAGCAGTGAATCACCCATTCGGTCCGAGCAGTACTTC,CASSESPIRSEQYF
-,TRBJ2-5,TRBV6-6,-,TGTGCCAGCAGGACGGGCGGCAGGGAGACCCAGTACTTC,CASRTGGRETQYF
-,TRBJ1-1,TRBV9,-,TGTGCCAGCAGCGTAGTCGGCGGGGACACTGAAGCTTTCTTT,CASSVVGGDTEAFF
-,TRBJ2-5,TRBV5-1,TRBD1,TGCGCCAGCAGCTCCGGACAGGGAATCGGAGAGACCCAGTACTTC,CASSSGQGIGETQYF